The 18 T cell receptor beta chains given below trace back to one sample, sequenced in a study of regulatory T cells in long-lasting Graves disease. Specified time point: newly diagnosed GD, antithyroid drugs for less than 3 months. PBMC-derived RNA was used for the TCR library. Arm-PCR of CDR3 regions and iRepertoire HTBI primers were used to build TCR beta libraries. TCRdb called the multiplex PCR reads again in MiXCR, with one record for every CDR3 protein. Among some 450,000 distinct CDR3 sequences listed, about a sixth were seen once. The same sample was also used in a study of T cells in Graves' hyperthyroidism and ophthalmopathy.

This material consisted of peripheral blood mononuclear cells (PBMCs), taken at new diagnosis, from a patient treated with antithyroid drugs. Receptor source: a young woman with Graves disease.

This rearrangement joins TRBV18 to TRBJ2-5; 10 nucleotides align to TRBD1. With V trimmed by 1 base and J by 5 bases, 13 bases remained unmatched. CDR1 and CDR2 from the germline V gene are KGHSH and LQKENI. This CDR3 is 18 amino acids long. The CDR3 coding sequence is TGTGCCAGCTCACCACGAGTTGCCGGGACAGGGGCGGAGGAGACCCAGTACTTC. This codes for CASSPRVAGTGAEETQYF.

The chain uses TRBV11-1 and TRBJ2-1; tentative D call: TRBD2 (7 bases). CDR1 is SGHAT, CDR2 FQDESV, per germline (reference sequence). The CDR3 extends over 14 amino acids. The V end lost 4 bases, the J end lost 9 bases, and 16 bases lay between the germline ends. The CDR3 sequence: CASSSHGGAAEQFF. The CDR3 nucleotides read TGTGCCAGCAGCTCCCATGGGGGGGCCGCTGAGCAGTTCTTC.

This clonotype was seen many times. V is TRBV6-1 and J is TRBJ2-3, with 9 bases aligning to TRBD2. This CDR3 spans 14 amino acids. Per the germline V gene, CDR1 is MNHNS and CDR2 is SASEGT. The V gene end was trimmed by 11 bases and the J gene end by 4 bases; junction bases not matched to a gene: 10. CDR3 coding DNA: TGTGCCGCCTGGTCGGCGGGAGGGGCAGATACGCAGTATTTT. Its translation is CAAWSAGGADTQYF.

This clonotype has only one observation. The V and J genes are TRBV27 and TRBJ1-2, with 9 positions matching TRBD1. The CDR3 sequence is 17 residues long. Germline CDR1 and CDR2: MNHEY and SMNVEV (reference sequence). J gave up 3 bases and V 5 bases, and 13 bases lay outside the gene matches. CDR3 coding DNA: TGTGCCAGCAGTGCCGGGACAGGGTTAAGTGGTGACTATGGCTACACCTTC. It specifies CASSAGTGLSGDYGYTF.

In its sample, this clonotype was seen many times. The chain links TRBV12-3 or TRBV12-4 to TRBJ2-6; no definite D call. This CDR3 is built from 15 residues. The germline V and J ends were trimmed by 4 bases and 2 bases, with 9 bases remaining between them. In DNA form, the CDR3 reads TGTGCCAGCAGTTGGATCGCAACTGGGGCCAACGTCCTGACTTTC. This encodes CASSWIATGANVLTF.

This clonotype appeared a single time. A much more abundant neighbour one base away suggests this may be a read error. V usage is TRBV20-1 and J usage is TRBJ2-7; D is unresolved. The CDR3 spans 14 residues. The germline V gene encodes CDR1 DFQATT and CDR2 SNEGSKA (reference sequence). The CDR3 coding sequence is TGCAGTGCTAACCCCCCGGCTGGCTCCTACGAGCGGTACTTC. This encodes CSANPPAGSYERYF.

The rearrangement joins TRBV19 to TRBJ2-5; 7 nucleotides match TRBD2. Unmatched junction bases numbered 3, after V lost 6 bases and J lost 2 bases. Germline loops: CDR1 LNHDA, CDR2 SQIVND (reference sequence). The length of the CDR3 is 13 residues. The chain's CDR3 is CASRASGQETQYF. The CDR3 DNA is TGTGCCAGTAGGGCTAGCGGACAAGAGACCCAGTACTTC.

This clonotype occurred many times. The chain uses TRBV28 and TRBJ1-5; a possible D gene is TRBD1 (5 bases). Germline V gene data show CDR1 as MDHEN and CDR2 as SYDVKM. The V end lost 6 bases, the J end lost 1 base, and 10 bases lay between the germline ends. The CDR3 spans 14 residues. CDR3 amino acids: CASSLWGSNQPQHF. DNA for the CDR3: TGTGCCAGCAGCCTGTGGGGGAGCAATCAGCCCCAGCATTTT. Complete variable domain (other parts from reference TRBV28 and TRBJ1-5): DVKVTQSSRYLVKRTGEKVFLECVQDMDHENMFWYRQDPGLGLRLIYFSYDVKMKEKGDIPEGYSVSREKKERFSLILESASTNQTSMYLCASSLWGSNQPQHFGDGTRLSIL.

This clonotype has more than one count but fewer than ten. This sequence joins TRBV20-1 and TRBJ1-5; D is possibly TRBD1 (6 bases). Trimming stripped 6 bases from V and 4 bases from J, with 13 bases between. The germline V gene encodes CDR1 DFQATT and CDR2 SNEGSKA (reference sequence). The CDR3 spans 13 residues. Written as DNA, the CDR3 is TGCAGTGCCCCGGGACATTCGAATCAGCCCCAGCATTTT. It translates to CSAPGHSNQPQHF.

This clonotype was counted at least ten times. V and J are TRBV28 and TRBJ1-4, with TRBD1 matching over 9 bases. Germline V gives CDR1 MDHEN, CDR2 SYDVKM. Germline trimming cut 4 bases from V and 7 bases from J; bases unmatched to any gene: 4. The CDR3 has 14 residues. CDR3 DNA: TGTGCCAGCAGTTCACAGGGGGCGGGTGAAAAACTGTTTTTT. Translated: CASSSQGAGEKLFF.

The V call is TRBV15, the J call TRBJ2-3; the match to TRBD1 covers 7 bases. Germline lookup yields CDR1 LNHNV and CDR2 YYDKDF (reference sequence). V dropped 4 bases and J dropped 1; count of bases not matched to a gene: 11. CDR3 size: 17 residues. CDR3 loop: CATSKSGQQMGTDTQYF. The CDR3 coding sequence is TGTGCCACCAGCAAATCGGGACAGCAAATGGGCACAGATACGCAGTATTTT.

As concerns this clonotype: This may stem from a read error, because a much larger clone lies one nucleotide away. The chain couples TRBV6-1 to TRBJ2-7; perhaps TRBD1 as D (5 bases). The CDR3 sequence is 13 residues long. Germline V gene sequence: CDR1 MNHNS, CDR2 SASEGT. The ends were cut back, 5 bases at V and 7 bases at J, with 15 bases in the middle. The CDR3 region is CASSPTVVHEQYF. The CDR3 DNA reads as TGTGCCAGCAGTCCGACAGTAGTCCATGAGCAGTACTTC.

A few counts support this clonotype. The chain is built from TRBV10-1 and TRBJ2-1; 12 bases are a match to TRBD2. Per the germline V gene, CDR1 is WNHNN and CDR2 is SYGVQD (reference sequence). The CDR3 sequence is 15 residues long. With V trimmed by 2 bases and J by 7 bases, 3 bases remained unmatched. CDR3 coding DNA: TGCGCCAGCAGTGAGGAAGGGACTAGCGGGAATGAGCAGTTCTTC. Translating gives CASSEEGTSGNEQFF.

This clonotype showed up just a few times. This sequence joins TRBV5-1 and TRBJ2-1; D might be TRBD1 (6 bases). The CDR3 is 14 residues long. The germline V gene has CDR1 SGHRS and CDR2 YFSETQ. V gave up 2 bases and J gave up 3 bases, with 9 bases separating them. CDR3 sequence: CASSFRGLYNEQFF. The CDR3, as DNA: TGCGCCAGCAGCTTCAGGGGCCTCTACAATGAGCAGTTCTTC.

This clonotype was detected many times. The rearrangement links TRBV7-9 to TRBJ2-5, with TRBD2 matching over 11 bases. Germline V gene lookup returns CDR1 SEHNR and CDR2 FQNEAQ (reference sequence). The CDR3 consists of 16 residues. V gave up 2 bases and J gave up 4 bases; unmatched junction bases: 6. CDR3 residues: CASSLKLLAGGETQYF. The CDR3 DNA sequence: TGTGCCAGCAGCTTAAAACTTCTAGCGGGAGGAGAGACCCAGTACTTC.

In its sample, this clonotype was seen a few times. This chain links TRBV20-1 with TRBJ2-7; 9 bases line up with TRBD1. J lost 2 bases, V lost 3 bases, and 2 bases had no gene match. There are 13 residues in the CDR3. The V gene's germline CDR1 is DFQATT and CDR2 SNEGSKA (reference sequence). In DNA form, the CDR3 reads TGCAGTGCTAGGGGACAGGGAACCTACGAGCAGTACTTC. Protein sequence: CSARGQGTYEQYF.

The CDR3 loop reads CASSPRTGDRTDTQYF. In DNA, the CDR3 is TGTGCCAGCAGCCCCAGGACAGGGGACCGCACAGATACGCAGTATTTT. The V gene is TRBV5-5, the J gene TRBJ2-3, with TRBD1 matching over 9 bases. This CDR3 is 16 amino acids long. J gave up 1 base and V 4 bases, and 7 bases lay outside the gene matches. The germline gives CDR1 SGHKS, CDR2 YYEKEE (reference sequence).

In regard to this clonotype: This likely came from a read error, as a far larger clone is one base away. V usage is TRBV11-2 and J usage is TRBJ2-1; D is ambiguous. The J call may be faulty, since TRBJ2-5 better matches the DNA end. CDR3 size: 17 residues. Looked up from germline, CDR1 is SGHAT and CDR2 is FQNNGV. CDR3 sequence (DNA): TGTGCCAGCAGCTTAGGCCCGGGCCAGAAAATGGCGGAGACCCAGTACTTC. Protein: CASSLGPGQKMAETQYF.